This is a list of T cell receptor beta chains from one sample in a study of memory CD4+ T cells and cytomegalovirus serostatus. Profiling relied on immunoSEQ multiplex PCR, and the TCRdb table lists in-frame clones only, not all of them. The sample consists of about 52,000 clones, about 86% of them appearing once. Input material: memory CD4+ T cells from blood. All receptors derive from an adult in good health and CMV-seropositive. The CDR3 runs from the conserved cysteine through the conserved F or W. The D gene is left open where the match is weak. Clone size is given for some rows only: seen once, a few or many times, or a class if the clone is expanded.

CDR3nt: TGTGCCAGCAAGTCGCCTAGCACAGATACGCAGTATTTT
CDR3aa: CASKSPSTDTQYF
j_gene: TRBJ2-3
v_gene: TRBV6-5
d_gene: .
abundance: .

CDR3nt: TGTGCCAGCAGCTTAGACCTGAGGAACACCATATATTTT
CDR3aa: CASSLDLRNTIYF
j_gene: TRBJ1-3
v_gene: TRBV7-6
d_gene: .
abundance: .

CDR3nt: TGTGCCAGCAGCTCGGGACAGGGGAGGACCGGGGAGCTGTTTTTT
CDR3aa: CASSSGQGRTGELFF
j_gene: TRBJ2-2
v_gene: TRBV7-2
d_gene: TRBD1
abundance: .

CDR3nt: TGCGCCAGCCGACAAGGGGATAATGAAGCTTTCTTT
CDR3aa: CASRQGDNEAFF
j_gene: TRBJ1-1
v_gene: TRBV5-1
d_gene: .
abundance: .

CDR3nt: TGTGCCAGCAGCTCAGGAGGCCAGAACACCATATATTTT
CDR3aa: CASSSGGQNTIYF
j_gene: TRBJ1-3
v_gene: TRBV6-5
d_gene: .
abundance: .

CDR3nt: TGCGCCAGCAGCTTGGAAAGCGTTCGGGCCTTTCCCTACGAGCAGTACTTC
CDR3aa: CASSLESVRAFPYEQYF
j_gene: TRBJ2-7
v_gene: TRBV5-1
d_gene: .
abundance: .

CDR3nt: TGTGCTAGCAGCTTAGACCAAGAGCAGGGGAGCGAGCAGTACTTC
CDR3aa: CASSLDQEQGSEQYF
j_gene: TRBJ2-7
v_gene: TRBV7-7
d_gene: .
abundance: .

CDR3nt: TGTGCCAGCAAGATCCACAGGGACTATGGCTACACCTTC
CDR3aa: CASKIHRDYGYTF
j_gene: TRBJ1-2
v_gene: TRBV6-5
d_gene: .
abundance: .

CDR3nt: TGTGCCAGTAGTATGAGGCCCAATCAGCCCCAGCATTTT
CDR3aa: CASSMRPNQPQHF
j_gene: TRBJ1-5
v_gene: TRBV19
d_gene: .
abundance: .

CDR3nt: TGTGCCAGCAGCGCAACCCGGGCTTATAATTCACCCCTCCACTTT
CDR3aa: CASSATRAYNSPLHF
j_gene: TRBJ1-6
v_gene: TRBV14
d_gene: .
abundance: .

CDR3nt: TGTGCCAGCAGTTCTGGGGGGCCCTCTGGAAACACCATATATTTT
CDR3aa: CASSSGGPSGNTIYF
j_gene: TRBJ1-3
v_gene: TRBV28
d_gene: .
abundance: .

CDR3nt: TGCGCCAGCAGCCTACGACAGGGGCCACTGTTCTTC
CDR3aa: CASSLRQGPLFF
j_gene: TRBJ2-1
v_gene: TRBV4-3
d_gene: TRBD1
abundance: .

CDR3nt: TGTGCCAGCAGCTTCAGCGGACGCGGGGAGCTGTTTTTT
CDR3aa: CASSFSGRGELFF
j_gene: TRBJ2-2
v_gene: TRBV5-8
d_gene: .
abundance: .

CDR3nt: TGTGCCAGCAGCTTAAATAGTAACAAGAACAATGAGCAGTTCTTC
CDR3aa: CASSLNSNKNNEQFF
j_gene: TRBJ2-1
v_gene: TRBV7-3
d_gene: .
abundance: .

CDR3nt: TGTGCCAGCTCACCTGACAGTCACATGAACACTGAAGCTTTCTTT
CDR3aa: CASSPDSHMNTEAFF
j_gene: TRBJ1-1
v_gene: TRBV18
d_gene: .
abundance: .

CDR3nt: TGTGCCAGCAGTGAAGGGTATGGCTACACCTTC
CDR3aa: CASSEGYGYTF
j_gene: TRBJ1-2
v_gene: TRBV6-1
d_gene: .
abundance: .

CDR3nt: TGTGCCAGCAGTTTTGTAGGCAGGGGATGGCCGGGGGCCAACGTCCTGACTTTC
CDR3aa: CASSFVGRGWPGANVLTF
j_gene: TRBJ2-6
v_gene: TRBV28
d_gene: .
abundance: .

CDR3nt: TGTGCCTTCGGGACAGGGATCGGTGGGGCCAACGTCCTGACTTTC
CDR3aa: CAFGTGIGGANVLTF
j_gene: TRBJ2-6
v_gene: TRBV10-3
d_gene: TRBD1
abundance: .

CDR3nt: TGTGCCAGCAGCCGTTCGCGGACAGAGAATCAGCCCCAGCATTTT
CDR3aa: CASSRSRTENQPQHF
j_gene: TRBJ1-5
v_gene: TRBV6-1
d_gene: .
abundance: .

CDR3nt: TGTGCCAGCGGCGGAACTCGTCCTAATCAGCCCCAGCATTTT
CDR3aa: CASGGTRPNQPQHF
j_gene: TRBJ1-5
v_gene: TRBV6-1
d_gene: .
abundance: .

CDR3nt: TGTGCCAACAAGAACGGGGGGGCGCACACTGAAGCTTTCTTT
CDR3aa: CANKNGGAHTEAFF
j_gene: TRBJ1-1
v_gene: TRBV21-1
d_gene: .
abundance: .

CDR3nt: TGTGCCAGCAGTGGCCAGGGGTTTGGCTACGAGCAGTACTTC
CDR3aa: CASSGQGFGYEQYF
j_gene: TRBJ2-7
v_gene: TRBV2
d_gene: .
abundance: .

CDR3nt: TGTGCCAGTAAAGCCTCACCTGGGGGCCACGAGCAGTACTTC
CDR3aa: CASKASPGGHEQYF
j_gene: TRBJ2-7
v_gene: TRBV19
d_gene: .
abundance: once

CDR3nt: TGTGCCAGCAGCTTTGGTGCGGGAGGGCCTGAGGGGAATGAGCAGTTCTTC
CDR3aa: CASSFGAGGPEGNEQFF
j_gene: TRBJ2-1
v_gene: TRBV5-4
d_gene: TRBD2
abundance: once

CDR3nt: TGTGCCAGTAGCGACAATACAGGGTCAAACACTGAAGCTTTCTTT
CDR3aa: CASSDNTGSNTEAFF
j_gene: TRBJ1-1
v_gene: TRBV19
d_gene: .
abundance: .

CDR3nt: TGCGCCAGCAGCCAAGTCAATGAAAAACTGTTTTTT
CDR3aa: CASSQVNEKLFF
j_gene: TRBJ1-4
v_gene: TRBV4-1
d_gene: .
abundance: .

CDR3nt: TGTGCCAGCAGTTTTTCTAGCGGGAGGGCAAGCTACGAGCAGTACTTC
CDR3aa: CASSFSSGRASYEQYF
j_gene: TRBJ2-7
v_gene: TRBV28
d_gene: TRBD2
abundance: .

CDR3nt: TGTGCCAGCAGCTCTTTAGCGGGCACCGGGGAGCTGTTTTTT
CDR3aa: CASSSLAGTGELFF
j_gene: TRBJ2-2
v_gene: TRBV11-3
d_gene: TRBD2
abundance: .

CDR3nt: TGTGCCAGCACTGGGGTTTCCGACAGATTCTATGGCTACACCTTC
CDR3aa: CASTGVSDRFYGYTF
j_gene: TRBJ1-2
v_gene: TRBV6-4
d_gene: .
abundance: once

CDR3nt: TGCGCCAGCAGCCAAGATGGGGGACTAGTTGGAACGCAGTATTTT
CDR3aa: CASSQDGGLVGTQYF
j_gene: TRBJ2-3
v_gene: TRBV4-3
d_gene: TRBD2
abundance: .

CDR3nt: TGTGCCAGTAGTCCTAACAGTGCTAACTATGGCTACACCTTC
CDR3aa: CASSPNSANYGYTF
j_gene: TRBJ1-2
v_gene: TRBV19
d_gene: .
abundance: .

CDR3nt: TGTGCCAGCAGCTTATTAACAGGGGAGCAAGAGACCCAGTACTTC
CDR3aa: CASSLLTGEQETQYF
j_gene: TRBJ2-5
v_gene: TRBV7-9
d_gene: TRBD1
abundance: .

CDR3nt: TGTGCCATCAGCGAACAGGGGAATGGAAACACCATATATTTT
CDR3aa: CAISEQGNGNTIYF
j_gene: TRBJ1-3
v_gene: TRBV10-3
d_gene: TRBD1
abundance: once

CDR3nt: TGTGCCAGCAGTGGAGTCGTAGGGGCGGACACTGAAGCTTTCTTT
CDR3aa: CASSGVVGADTEAFF
j_gene: TRBJ1-1
v_gene: TRBV2
d_gene: .
abundance: .

CDR3nt: TGTGCCAGCACCCGAGGGCAGGTGAAGAGCTCCTACAATGAGCAGTTCTTC
CDR3aa: CASTRGQVKSSYNEQFF
j_gene: TRBJ2-1
v_gene: TRBV5-8
d_gene: .
abundance: .

CDR3nt: TGTGCCAGCAGCTTAGTGCAGGGGGTCCCGAGGACTGAAGCTTTCTTT
CDR3aa: CASSLVQGVPRTEAFF
j_gene: TRBJ1-1
v_gene: TRBV7-2
d_gene: TRBD1
abundance: few

CDR3nt: TGTGCCAGCAGTTCTCAGGGGAGCAATCAGCCCCAGCATTTT
CDR3aa: CASSSQGSNQPQHF
j_gene: TRBJ1-5
v_gene: TRBV2
d_gene: .
abundance: .

CDR3nt: TGTGCCAGCAGCTTAGTCGGCGATGAGCAGTTCTTC
CDR3aa: CASSLVGDEQFF
j_gene: TRBJ2-1
v_gene: TRBV7-9
d_gene: .
abundance: once

CDR3nt: TGTGCCAGCAGTTACTCGCAGGGGAACACTGAAGCTTTCTTT
CDR3aa: CASSYSQGNTEAFF
j_gene: TRBJ1-1
v_gene: TRBV6-6
d_gene: .
abundance: .

CDR3nt: TGTGCCATCAGTGGACCTTCGTCTGGAAACACCATATATTTT
CDR3aa: CAISGPSSGNTIYF
j_gene: TRBJ1-3
v_gene: TRBV10-3
d_gene: .
abundance: once

CDR3nt: TGCAGCGGAAGGGGCCGCACAGATACGCAGTATTTT
CDR3aa: CSGRGRTDTQYF
j_gene: TRBJ2-3
v_gene: TRBV29-1
d_gene: .
abundance: .

CDR3nt: TGTGCCACCAGCAGAGCCCAGGGAGATACGCAGTATTTT
CDR3aa: CATSRAQGDTQYF
j_gene: TRBJ2-3
v_gene: TRBV15
d_gene: .
abundance: .

CDR3nt: TGCGCCAGCAGCGCCTTTTACTTAGCGGGAATCCTCGGACGCTCCTACAATGAGCAGTTCTTC
CDR3aa: CASSAFYLAGILGRSYNEQFF
j_gene: TRBJ2-1
v_gene: TRBV5-1
d_gene: TRBD2
abundance: .

CDR3nt: TGTGCCAGTAATCCGCGGGGTAACTACAATGAGCAGTTCTTC
CDR3aa: CASNPRGNYNEQFF
j_gene: TRBJ2-1
v_gene: TRBV19
d_gene: .
abundance: .

CDR3nt: TGTGCCATCAGTGACCCGAGGGTGGGGGTAGAGACCCAGTACTTC
CDR3aa: CAISDPRVGVETQYF
j_gene: TRBJ2-5
v_gene: TRBV10-3
d_gene: .
abundance: .

CDR3nt: TGCGCCAGCAGTGGGGGGACAACGTACAATGAGCAGTTCTTC
CDR3aa: CASSGGTTYNEQFF
j_gene: TRBJ2-1
v_gene: TRBV10-1
d_gene: .
abundance: .

CDR3nt: TGTGCCAGCAGTCTCGAAAGGACTAGCGGGGGGAATGAGCAGTTCTTC
CDR3aa: CASSLERTSGGNEQFF
j_gene: TRBJ2-1
v_gene: TRBV2
d_gene: TRBD2
abundance: .

CDR3nt: TGTGCCAGCTCACCACAGGAAAGGATGAAAAACATTCAGTACTTC
CDR3aa: CASSPQERMKNIQYF
j_gene: TRBJ2-4
v_gene: TRBV18
d_gene: .
abundance: .

CDR3nt: TGTGCCAGCAGGGAGTTCCGGACAGGGTACGCTGAAGCTTTCTTT
CDR3aa: CASREFRTGYAEAFF
j_gene: TRBJ1-1
v_gene: TRBV28
d_gene: TRBD1
abundance: .

CDR3nt: TGTGCCAGCAGCTTGGGACAGGGCGACACCGGGGAGCTGTTTTTT
CDR3aa: CASSLGQGDTGELFF
j_gene: TRBJ2-2
v_gene: TRBV11-2
d_gene: TRBD1
abundance: .

CDR3nt: TGCAGCGTTGTCGAACTTGGAAACACCATATATTTT
CDR3aa: CSVVELGNTIYF
j_gene: TRBJ1-3
v_gene: TRBV29-1
d_gene: .
abundance: .

CDR3nt: TGTGCCAGCAGCCACCAGCGGAGACACAATGAGCAGTTCTTC
CDR3aa: CASSHQRRHNEQFF
j_gene: TRBJ2-1
v_gene: TRBV28
d_gene: .
abundance: .

CDR3nt: TGCGCCAGCAGCTTGGGGGGCGCGGACACTGAAGCTTTCTTT
CDR3aa: CASSLGGADTEAFF
j_gene: TRBJ1-1
v_gene: TRBV5-1
d_gene: .
abundance: .